The 6 T cell receptor beta chains listed next were all sequenced from one sample in a study of CD4 and CD8 cells across lung adenocarcinoma regions. TCRdb itself ran the PCR reads through MiXCR, one entry per CDR3 protein. This table holds 20,000 to 30,000 distinct CDR3 sequences, approximately 50% found once. The sample comprised CD8+ T cells from the center of a lung tumor. The origin of the receptors is a male donor with lung adenocarcinoma. The CD4 and CD8 labels of this study may be unreliable.

This clonotype was picked up many times. This sequence joins TRBV27 and TRBJ1-2; 8 bases map to TRBD1. With V trimmed by 5 bases and J by 6 bases, 5 bases remained unmatched. CDR1 is MNHEY and CDR2 is SMNVEV in the germline V gene (reference sequence). This CDR3 spans 13 amino acids. The CDR3 sequence: CASSPQGANGYTF. The CDR3 nucleotides are TGTGCCAGCAGTCCCCAGGGGGCAAATGGCTACACCTTC.

This chain joins TRBV6-1 and TRBJ2-5; D may be TRBD2 (7 bases). The CDR3 contains 15 residues. Germline V lookup: CDR1 MNHNS, CDR2 SASEGT. CDR3 DNA sequence: TGTGGCGGGGGCAACGGCGGCCGAGACCAAGAGACCCAGTACTTC. Translated, it gives CGGGNGGRDQETQYF.

Many counts were recorded for this clonotype. The V call is TRBV7-8, the J call TRBJ2-5; D tentatively reads TRBD1 or TRBD2 (6 bases each). V was clipped by 6 bases and J by 0 bases, with 11 bases between them. Germline V gene sequence: CDR1 SGHVS, CDR2 FQNEAQ. This CDR3 region has 14 residues. CDR3 amino acids: CASRGGQHQETQYF. The CDR3 coding sequence is TGTGCCAGCAGGGGAGGACAGCACCAAGAGACCCAGTACTTC.

J is TRBJ2-1 and V is TRBV6-1; D is ambiguous. The germline CDR1 and CDR2 sequences are MNHNS and SASEGT. Trimming took 6 bases from V and 8 from J, leaving 11 bases between them. This CDR3 is 12 amino acids long. DNA for the CDR3: TGTGCCAGCAGCGCGAGAGTGGATGAGCAGTTCTTC. Translation: CASSARVDEQFF.

V is TRBV6-4 and J is TRBJ2-6, with D unclear. The CDR3 is 14 amino acids. Between the trimmed V and J ends, which lost 2 bases and 0 bases, there was a span of 2 bases. The germline V gene has CDR1 MRHNA and CDR2 SNTAGT. The CDR3 spells CASSDHSGANVLTF. The CDR3 nucleotides are TGTGCCAGCAGTGACCACTCTGGGGCCAACGTCCTGACTTTC.

In the case of this clonotype: One end of the junction does not line up with germline, which may come from a read error. The rearrangement joins TRBV6-1 to TRBJ2-4; TRBD2 agrees at 8 bases. Looked up from germline, CDR1 is MNHNS and CDR2 is SASEGT. The length of the CDR3 is 17 residues. The CDR3 is CASTRKVGGGGGQRPDF. The CDR3 coding sequence is TGTGCCAGCACCAGAAAAGTCGGGGGGGGGGGGGGCCAACGTCCTGACTTC.